The next 31 T cell receptor beta chains were all read from a single sample in a study of cytomegalovirus exposure and HLA in healthy donors. The study ran its PCR with 60 Vbeta and 13 Jbeta primers. The data were produced by immunoSEQ multiplex PCR, yet TCRdb's version contains in-frame clones alone and is incomplete. This sample has approximately 150,000 clones, with approximately 76% found just once. The material sequenced was PBMCs. The origin of the receptors is a man aged 55-75 years in good health and CMV-seronegative.

This rearrangement joins TRBV10-1 to TRBJ2-1; 9 nucleotides agree with TRBD2. V was pared by 4 bases and J by 12 bases, with 7 bases of the junction left unmatched. The CDR3 loop spans 13 amino acids. The germline V gene encodes CDR1 WNHNN and CDR2 SYGVQD (reference sequence). This chain's CDR3 is CASSVSAGGVQFF. The CDR3 DNA follows: TGCGCCAGCAGTGTTTCAGCGGGAGGCGTGCAGTTCTTC.

A remark on this clone: The junction differs from germline at one of its ends, possibly a read error. This sequence joins TRBV7-9 and TRBJ2-7, with TRBD2 as a possible D gene (6 bases). Germline loops: CDR1 SEHNR, CDR2 FQNEAQ (reference sequence). The CDR3 spans 15 residues. CDR3: CSSSRASSGLYEQYF. The CDR3 DNA reads TGTTCCAGCAGTCGCGCCAGTAGCGGACTATACGAGCAGTACTTC.

This clone was seen a handful of times. The chain uses TRBV5-4 and TRBJ2-6; 8 bases line up with TRBD2. In germline, CDR1 is SGHNT, CDR2 YYREEE (reference sequence). With 6 bases clipped from V and 4 bases from J, the junction kept 6 bases outside the gene matches. This CDR3 is built from 15 residues. The CDR3 loop is CASIPGGAGANVLTF. As DNA, the CDR3 is TGTGCCAGCATCCCCGGGGGGGCGGGGGCCAACGTCCTGACTTTC.

The sample holds one count of this clone. The chain employs TRBV28 and TRBJ1-2, with 9 bases that match TRBD1. The CDR3 runs 18 residues. The junction had 18 bases not matched to a gene; V was cut back by 3 bases and J by 7 bases. In germline, CDR1 is MDHEN, CDR2 SYDVKM. This chain's CDR3 is CASSLKGLKTGGGSGYTF. Here the CDR3 DNA reads TGTGCCAGCAGTTTGAAGGGCCTGAAAACAGGGGGCGGGAGTGGCTACACCTTC.

This rearrangement joins TRBV11-3 to TRBJ2-2; possible D gene TRBD2, 6 bases. V lost 2 bases, J lost 3 bases, and 10 bases lay in between. The CDR3 extends over 15 amino acids. Germline loops: CDR1 SGHNT, CDR2 YENEEA. Here the CDR3 reads CASSLRSGYTGELFF. CDR3 DNA: TGTGCCAGCAGCTTACGGAGCGGGTACACCGGGGAGCTGTTTTTT.

The chain couples TRBV10-3 to TRBJ2-7; the D gene is possibly TRBD2 (6 bases). The V end was cut by 0 bases, the J end by 6 bases, with 15 bases between. Looked up from germline, CDR1 is ENHRY and CDR2 is SYGVKD. CDR3 size: 15 residues. CDR3 sequence (DNA): TGTGCCATCAGTGAGTCCCTCTCGGGAGCGCGCGAGCAGTACTTC. Amino acid sequence: CAISESLSGAREQYF.

The rearrangement links TRBV13 to TRBJ2-7; D perhaps matches TRBD1 (6 bases). V was cut by 3 bases and J by 1 base, with 13 bases left in between. CDR1 is PRHDT and CDR2 is FYEKMQ in the germline V gene (reference sequence). This CDR3 is built from 15 residues. CDR3 sequence: CASSFLTGTSYEQYF. The CDR3 DNA reads as TGTGCCAGCAGCTTTTTAACAGGGACGTCCTACGAGCAGTACTTC.

This chain links TRBV28 with TRBJ2-5; no definite D call. The J call may be faulty, since TRBJ2-7 better matches the DNA end. Germline V gene lookup returns CDR1 MDHEN and CDR2 SYDVKM. The CDR3 spans 11 residues. CDR3 protein: CASESSYEQYF. As DNA, the CDR3 is TGTGCCAGCGAAAGCTCCTACGAGCAGTACTTC.

This clone was recorded a few times. The chain combines TRBV28 with TRBJ2-3; D is undetermined. CDR1 MDHEN and CDR2 SYDVKM come from the germline V gene. Trimming stripped 5 bases from V and 2 bases from J, with 11 bases between. There are 14 residues in the CDR3. CDR3 coding DNA: TGTGCCAGCAGTAGAAGCTTCTCCACAGATACGCAGTATTTT. This gives the protein CASSRSFSTDTQYF.

This clone appeared a few times. V gene TRBV30 combines with J gene TRBJ1-5, with 10 positions matching TRBD1. The J segment lost 7 bases and the V segment lost 1 base, leaving 10 bases of the junction unmatched. The length of the CDR3 is 16 residues. Germline loops: CDR1 GTSNPN, CDR2 SVGIG (reference sequence). The CDR3 region has the DNA TGTGCCTGGAGTGCCCCGGGACAGGGGAGTAGACAGCCCCAGCATTTT. Its protein product is CAWSAPGQGSRQPQHF.

The chain carries TRBV5-1 and TRBJ2-3, with D hard to call. In germline, CDR1 is SGHRS, CDR2 YFSETQ. V was cut by 0 bases and J by 2 bases, with 4 bases left in between. The CDR3 loop spans 13 amino acids. Here the CDR3 DNA reads TGCGCCAGCAGCTTGGATAACACAGATACGCAGTATTTT. This encodes CASSLDNTDTQYF. The whole variable domain, filled in from reference TRBV5-1 and TRBJ2-3, reads KAGVTQTPRYLIKTRGQQVTLSCSPISGHRSVSWYQQTPGQGLQFLFEYFSETQRNKGNFPGRFSGRQFSNSRSEMNVSTLELGDSALYLCASSLDNTDTQYFGPGTRLTVL.

This clone was counted between two and nine times. The chain is built from TRBV9 and TRBJ2-7, with D maybe TRBD1 (6 bases). CDR3 length: 14 residues. CDR1 is SGDLS, CDR2 YYNGEE, per germline. V lost 0 bases, J lost 7 bases, and 14 bases lay in between. The DNA of the CDR3 is TGTGCCAGCAGCGTAGGGGAACAGGGACGGGAGCAGTACTTC. This gives the protein CASSVGEQGREQYF.

V gene TRBV7-3 combines with J gene TRBJ1-1, with D possibly being TRBD1 (5 bases). CDR1 SGHTA and CDR2 FQGTGA come from the germline V gene. The CDR3 is 13 residues long. With 5 bases removed from V and 5 bases from J, the gap between germline ends came to 12 bases. CDR3 sequence (DNA): TGTGCCAGCAGCAACCGGGGGGGGACTGAAGCTTTCTTT. Protein product: CASSNRGGTEAFF. The full variable domain, in which reference TRBV7-3 and TRBJ1-1 provide the parts outside the CDR3, is GAGVSQTPSNKVTEKGKYVELRCDPISGHTALYWYRQSLGQGPEFLIYFQGTGAADDSGLPNDRFFAVRPEGSVSTLKIQRTERGDSAVYLCASSNRGGTEAFFGQGTRLTVV.

V is TRBV28 and J is TRBJ1-6; tentatively, D is TRBD1 (6 bases). CDR3 size: 13 residues. The V gene's germline CDR1 is MDHEN and CDR2 SYDVKM. The ends were cut back, 3 bases at V and 10 bases at J, with 10 bases in the middle. CDR3 residues: CASSFPTGSPLHF. The CDR3, as DNA: TGTGCCAGCAGTTTCCCGACAGGCTCACCCCTCCACTTT.

The count of this clone is one. The rearrangement uses TRBV29-1 and TRBJ1-2; the D gene is possibly TRBD1 (5 bases). Trimming removed 4 bases from V and 4 bases from J, with 16 bases in between. The CDR3 runs 14 residues. Per the germline V gene, CDR1 is SQVTM and CDR2 is ANQGSEA. The CDR3 spells CSVGGTGPFYGYTF. DNA for the CDR3: TGCAGCGTTGGCGGGACGGGTCCTTTCTATGGCTACACCTTC. The whole variable domain, remainder taken from reference TRBV29-1 and TRBJ1-2, is SAVISQKPSRDICQRGTSLTIQCQVDSQVTMMFWYRQQPGQSLTLIATANQGSEATYESGFVIDKFPISRPNLTFSTLTVSNMSPEDSSIYLCSVGGTGPFYGYTFGSGTRLTVV.

This sequence joins TRBV7-9 and TRBJ2-3; a possible D gene is TRBD1 (6 bases). The CDR3 is 17 amino acids. Deletions cut 1 base from V and 4 bases from J, with 18 bases between. The germline CDR1 and CDR2 sequences are SEHNR and FQNEAQ (reference sequence). The chain's CDR3 is CASSLGRTVVSPDTQYF. The DNA for the CDR3 is TGTGCCAGCAGCTTAGGGCGGACAGTTGTCTCGCCAGATACGCAGTATTTT.

CDR3 bases: TGTGCCAGCAGCCAAGTAGAGCTCTCCTACAATGAGCAGTTCTTC. It encodes CASSQVELSYNEQFF. This chain uses TRBV4-2 with TRBJ2-1; no clear D. This CDR3 is built from 15 residues. Germline V lookup: CDR1 LGHNA, CDR2 YNFKEQ. V was shortened by 1 base and J by 0 bases, with 7 bases between the two germline ends.

The CDR3: CASSYHDRGADTQYF. The CDR3 DNA follows: TGTGCCAGCAGTTACCATGACAGGGGGGCAGATACGCAGTATTTT. The chain recombines TRBV6-5 with TRBJ2-3, with 9 bases fitting TRBD1. Germline loops: CDR1 MNHEY, CDR2 SVGAGI. The V gene end was trimmed by 2 bases and the J gene end by 4 bases; junction bases not matched to a gene: 4. This CDR3 comprises 15 residues.

J is TRBJ2-7 and V is TRBV5-4; TRBD1 matches 7 bases. Germline V gene data show CDR1 as SGHNT and CDR2 as YYREEE (reference sequence). CDR3 length equals 15 residues. Trimming took 0 bases from V and 4 from J; bases not matched to a gene: 7. This CDR3 reads CASSLGQGPYYEQYF. CDR3 DNA sequence: TGTGCCAGCAGCTTGGGACAGGGCCCTTATTACGAGCAGTACTTC.

V usage is TRBV19 and J usage is TRBJ2-5; 9 bases match TRBD2. V lost 3 bases and J lost 7; bases outside the gene matches: 18. The CDR3 totals 18 residues. The V gene's germline CDR1 is LNHDA and CDR2 SQIVND (reference sequence). The CDR3 is CASSMRWLAGSEEGTQYF. The CDR3, as DNA: TGTGCCAGTAGTATGCGGTGGCTAGCGGGATCCGAGGAGGGGACCCAGTACTTC. Filled out from reference TRBV19 and TRBJ2-5, the complete variable domain reads DGGITQSPKYLFRKEGQNVTLSCEQNLNHDAMYWYRQDPGQGLRLIYYSQIVNDFQKGDIAEGYSVSREKKESFPLTVTSAQKNPTAFYLCASSMRWLAGSEEGTQYFGPGTRLLVL.

V and J are TRBV5-4 and TRBJ2-3, with 11 bases lining up with TRBD2. Germline trimming cut 4 bases from V and 3 bases from J; bases unmatched to any gene: 1. The CDR3 has 14 amino acids. Germline loops: CDR1 SGHNT, CDR2 YYREEE (reference sequence). The CDR3: CASSRTSGTDTQYF. DNA of the CDR3: TGTGCCAGCAGCCGGACTAGCGGGACAGATACGCAGTATTTT.

V and J are TRBV7-6 and TRBJ2-2, with 10 positions matching TRBD2. Germline V gene lookup returns CDR1 SGHVS and CDR2 FNYEAQ. This CDR3 is 16 amino acids long. Unmatched junction bases numbered 7, after V lost 3 bases and J lost 6 bases. CDR3 nucleotide sequence: TGTGCCAGCAGCTTTAAGCGGGAGGGCCCTCCCGGGGAGCTGTTTTTT. Translation gives CASSFKREGPPGELFF.

This chain joins TRBV9 and TRBJ2-1; the D gene is possibly TRBD1 (6 bases). Germline assignment: CDR1 SGDLS and CDR2 YYNGEE. V was trimmed by 3 bases and J by 2 bases, leaving 18 bases between them. The CDR3 loop spans 17 amino acids. The CDR3 protein is CASSAPEEQGAYNEQFF. The CDR3 DNA reads as TGTGCCAGCAGCGCCCCGGAGGAACAGGGCGCCTACAATGAGCAGTTCTTC.

This clone has a handful of counts. V gene TRBV6-1 combines with J gene TRBJ1-2; TRBD1 matches 8 bases. CDR1 MNHNS and CDR2 SASEGT come from the germline V gene. This CDR3 region has 14 residues. After removal of 6 bases from V and 5 bases from J, the junction contained 8 bases not matched to a gene. The CDR3 loop reads CASSRQGIQYGYTF. The CDR3 region has the DNA TGTGCCAGCAGCCGACAGGGGATACAGTATGGCTACACCTTC.

The chain recombines TRBV4-2 with TRBJ2-5; 7 positions agree with TRBD2. The V segment lost 0 bases and the J segment 5 bases; nucleotides outside the gene matches: 3. Germline V gives CDR1 LGHNA, CDR2 YNFKEQ. The CDR3 runs 14 residues. The CDR3 coding sequence is TGTGCCAGCAGCCAAGATGGGAGGGGTGAGACCCAGTACTTC. Residues: CASSQDGRGETQYF.

This chain connects TRBV6-6 to TRBJ2-2; the D gene is possibly TRBD1 (5 bases). CDR1 and CDR2 (germline): MNHNY, SVGAGI (reference sequence). Trimming removed 3 bases from V and 2 bases from J, with 7 bases in between. This CDR3 is built from 14 residues. The CDR3 protein is CASSYGHNTGELFF. DNA of the CDR3: TGTGCCAGCAGTTATGGACATAACACCGGGGAGCTGTTTTTT.

The chain links TRBV7-2 to TRBJ2-2; the match to TRBD1 covers 9 bases. Germline CDR1 and CDR2: SGHTA and FQGNSA. V lost 3 bases to trimming and J lost 3 bases; unmatched junction nucleotides: 2. The CDR3 spans 15 residues. The CDR3 DNA sequence: TGTGCCAGCAGCTTCGACAGGGGGGACACCGGGGAGCTGTTTTTT. Translating it yields CASSFDRGDTGELFF.

The chain joins TRBV7-2 to TRBJ2-7, with 8 bases identical to TRBD2. With 2 bases clipped from V and 1 base from J, the junction kept 16 bases outside the gene matches. The germline V gene encodes CDR1 SGHTA and CDR2 FQGNSA. The CDR3 sequence is 19 residues long. Here the CDR3 DNA reads TGTGCCAGCAGCTTACTCGGGGGTGGCGGGGGGAAGAGTTCCTACGAGCAGTACTTC. The encoded protein is CASSLLGGGGGKSSYEQYF.

This clone was picked up a small number of times. The chain has TRBV5-6 and TRBJ2-7; 9 bases agree with TRBD1. V lost 0 bases and J lost 7; bases outside the gene matches: 11. Germline-derived CDR1 and CDR2 are SGHDT and YYEEEE. CDR3 length equals 16 residues. The CDR3 is CASSLGVVQGAGEQYF. The CDR3 DNA follows: TGTGCCAGCAGCTTGGGGGTTGTACAGGGGGCAGGGGAGCAGTACTTC.

The CDR3 sequence: CASSLGLAGAGETQYF. The CDR3 nucleotides read TGTGCCAGCAGTTTAGGACTAGCGGGGGCCGGGGAGACCCAGTACTTC. J is TRBJ2-5 and V is TRBV28; TRBD2 agrees at 13 bases. From germline, CDR1 is MDHEN and CDR2 SYDVKM. V lost 2 bases to trimming and J lost 5 bases; unmatched junction nucleotides: 5. The CDR3 totals 16 residues.

V and J are TRBV19 and TRBJ2-7; TRBD1 agrees at 8 bases. The V gene's germline CDR1 is LNHDA and CDR2 SQIVND (reference sequence). V dropped 8 bases and J dropped 4; count of bases not matched to a gene: 10. This CDR3 spans 14 amino acids. The CDR3 region is CASRGGQGPYEQYF. Written as DNA, the CDR3 is TGTGCCAGTCGAGGAGGACAGGGTCCATACGAGCAGTACTTC. The entire variable domain, with the rest obtained from reference TRBV19 and TRBJ2-7, is as follows: DGGITQSPKYLFRKEGQNVTLSCEQNLNHDAMYWYRQDPGQGLRLIYYSQIVNDFQKGDIAEGYSVSREKKESFPLTVTSAQKNPTAFYLCASRGGQGPYEQYFGPGTRLTVT.